Listed here are 10 T cell receptor beta chains from one sample, sequenced in a study of memory CD4+ T cells and cytomegalovirus serostatus. Single viable CD3+CD4+CD8-CD45RO+ cells were sorted as the memory CD4+ T cells. The assay was immunoSEQ multiplex PCR, and TCRdb's table has in-frame clones only and misses some. Among about 25,000 clones listed, approximately 72% were seen once. What was sequenced was memory CD4+ T cells from blood. The receptors derive from an adult in good health and CMV-seronegative.

This clone was observed a few times. This sequence joins TRBV5-6 and TRBJ1-1; the D gene is possibly TRBD1 (5 bases). The V end was cut by 7 bases, the J end by 5 bases, with 9 bases between. Germline CDR1 reads SGHDT; CDR2 reads YYEEEE. This CDR3 contains 11 residues. CDR3 sequence (DNA): TGTGCCAGCCGGGGCAGGACTGAAGCTTTCTTT. Encoded protein: CASRGRTEAFF.

This clone showed up just a few times. The chain carries TRBV18 and TRBJ1-2; possible D gene TRBD1, 5 bases. V lost 1 base and J 2 bases, leaving 11 bases between the germline ends. This CDR3 has 15 amino acids. The V gene's germline CDR1 is KGHSH and CDR2 LQKENI. The chain's CDR3 is CASSPREGVNYGYTF. CDR3 nucleotides: TGTGCCAGCTCACCACGGGAAGGGGTGAACTATGGCTACACCTTC.

V is TRBV5-1 and J is TRBJ1-2; D gene ambiguous. V dropped 2 bases and J dropped 1 base, with 9 bases sitting between them. The CDR3 covers 14 residues. The germline CDR1 and CDR2 sequences are SGHRS and YFSETQ. The DNA of the CDR3 is TGCGCCAGCAGCTTCCGCGAGGGTAACTATGGCTACACCTTC. Its translation: CASSFREGNYGYTF.

This chain uses TRBV6-5 with TRBJ1-5; D remains unclear. In germline, CDR1 is MNHEY, CDR2 SVGAGI. This CDR3 comprises 14 residues. Trimming left V 6 bases short and J 0 bases short, with 9 bases between. The chain's CDR3 is CASSRGSSNQPQHF. The CDR3 region has the DNA TGTGCCAGCAGCCGCGGGTCTAGCAATCAGCCCCAGCATTTT.

The chain carries TRBV5-1 and TRBJ2-7; 8 nucleotides agree with TRBD1. This CDR3 region has 14 residues. Germline V CDR1 and CDR2: SGHRS, YFSETQ. Trimming cost V 4 bases and J 6 bases; bases outside gene matches: 9. As DNA, the CDR3 is TGCGCCAGCAGCCCCCGGACAGGGATGGGCGAGCAGTACTTC. Protein: CASSPRTGMGEQYF.

This chain connects TRBV11-3 to TRBJ1-4, with D tentatively TRBD1 (5 bases). The CDR3 length is 15 residues. Germline lookup yields CDR1 SGHNT and CDR2 YENEEA. Trimming pared 5 bases from V and 4 bases from J, leaving 14 bases between. In DNA form, the CDR3 reads TGTGCCAGCAGCCTCAGCGGGACGCATAATGAAAAACTGTTTTTT. This translates into CASSLSGTHNEKLFF.

The chain employs TRBV6-4 and TRBJ2-3, with a weak D call TRBD2 (6 bases). Germline V gene data show CDR1 as MRHNA and CDR2 as SNTAGT. This CDR3 contains 15 residues. The V and J ends lost 7 bases and 2 bases respectively, with 16 bases between them. For the CDR3, the DNA is TGTGCCAGCAAGTTGGCCGGGGGACTCACAGATACGCAGTATTTT. Translated, it gives CASKLAGGLTDTQYF.

The chain recombines TRBV19 with TRBJ2-1; TRBD2 agrees at 9 bases. V was clipped by 3 bases and J by 4 bases; unmatched bases: 4. The CDR3 runs to 15 residues. CDR1 LNHDA and CDR2 SQIVND come from the germline V gene (reference sequence). The chain's CDR3 is CASSISGGPYNEQFF. Here the CDR3 DNA reads TGTGCCAGTAGTATTAGCGGGGGCCCATACAATGAGCAGTTCTTC.

This sequence joins TRBV29-1 and TRBJ1-2; the match to TRBD1 covers 7 bases. CDR1 and CDR2 (germline): SQVTM, ANQGSEA. The CDR3 loop spans 14 amino acids. J was trimmed by 3 bases and V by 6 bases; bases with no gene match: 10. CDR3 DNA: TGCAGCGTGGACCCCATAGGGGGCCACTATGGCTACACCTTC. It encodes CSVDPIGGHYGYTF.

The rearrangement joins TRBV10-1 to TRBJ1-2; TRBD1 is a possible D gene (5 bases). The V end lost 6 bases, the J end lost 4 bases, and 15 bases lay between the germline ends. CDR1 is WNHNN, CDR2 SYGVQD, per germline (reference sequence). The CDR3 runs 14 residues. The CDR3 loop reads CASSPGTDFYGYTF. CDR3 DNA: TGCGCCAGCAGCCCCGGGACGGACTTCTATGGCTACACCTTC.